The 13 T cell receptor beta chains below all came from one sample that was sequenced in a study of untreated major depressive disorder. TCRdb's table, derived via immunoSEQ multiplex PCR, lists solely in-frame clones and lacks some. The data show tens of thousands of clones, approximately 92% seen once. The sequenced material came from CD4+ T cells from PBMCs. These receptors all come from a man aged 25 to 40 in good health.

This clone was recorded only once. The V gene is TRBV7-3, the J gene TRBJ1-2, with 12 bases matching TRBD1. J gave up 7 bases and V 1 base, and 7 bases lay outside the gene matches. CDR1 and CDR2 from the germline V gene are SGHTA and FQGTGA. CDR3 size: 16 residues. DNA of the CDR3: TGTGCCAGCAGCTTAATGGGACAGGGGGCGTCTAGTGGCTACACCTTC. Protein product: CASSLMGQGASSGYTF.

The J gene is TRBJ1-4, the V gene TRBV2; D not resolved. Germline V gives CDR1 SNHLY, CDR2 FYNNEI. The CDR3 is 14 amino acids. Trimming shortened V by 6 bases and J by 7 bases, and 15 bases separated the two germline ends. The CDR3 sequence is CASSGRTDGEKLFF. CDR3 bases: TGTGCCAGCAGCGGGAGGACCGACGGTGAAAAACTGTTTTTT.

The V and J genes are TRBV2 and TRBJ1-1, with D perhaps TRBD1 (6 bases). V was trimmed by 8 bases and J by 0 bases, leaving 13 bases between them. This CDR3 is 14 amino acids long. The germline gives CDR1 SNHLY, CDR2 FYNNEI. The CDR3 nucleotides are TGTGCCAGCCGATTTGGACAGATGAACACTGAAGCTTTCTTT. Translation gives CASRFGQMNTEAFF.

The chain employs TRBV19 and TRBJ1-2; possibly TRBD1 for D (6 bases). Germline CDR1 reads LNHDA; CDR2 reads SQIVND (reference sequence). The CDR3 runs to 14 residues. The V end lost 4 bases, the J end lost 6 bases, and 15 bases lay between the germline ends. CDR3 residues: CASSSTGSWNGYTF. In DNA, the CDR3 is TGTGCCAGTAGTAGCACAGGGAGTTGGAATGGCTACACCTTC.

The chain is built from TRBV30 and TRBJ1-6, with a possible D match to TRBD1 (5 bases). This CDR3 comprises 18 residues. Germline assignment: CDR1 GTSNPN and CDR2 SVGIG (reference sequence). Trimming removed 0 bases from V and 7 bases from J, with 22 bases in between. This CDR3 reads CAWSVQWPTRELNSPLHF. CDR3 sequence (DNA): TGTGCCTGGAGTGTACAATGGCCCACCAGGGAACTCAATTCACCCCTCCACTTT.

The chain has TRBV5-1 and TRBJ1-1; 9 bases line up with TRBD1. Germline V lookup: CDR1 SGHRS, CDR2 YFSETQ. V lost 4 bases to trimming and J lost 1 base; unmatched junction nucleotides: 8. The length of the CDR3 is 16 residues. The CDR3 coding sequence is TGCGCCAGCAGCCATAATCCGGGACAGGGGAACACTGAAGCTTTCTTT. Translation: CASSHNPGQGNTEAFF.

The genes are TRBV30 and TRBJ1-1; D remains unclear. Germline V gene lookup returns CDR1 GTSNPN and CDR2 SVGIG (reference sequence). Trimming cost V 2 bases and J 2 bases, with 3 bases left between them. The CDR3 runs to 11 residues. CDR3 nucleotide sequence: TGTGCCTGGAGTAGAAACACTGAAGCTTTCTTT. Protein sequence: CAWSRNTEAFF.

This rearrangement joins TRBV5-1 to TRBJ2-1, with 10 nucleotides matching TRBD2. From germline, CDR1 is SGHRS and CDR2 YFSETQ. The junction had 2 bases not matched to a gene; V was cut back by 4 bases and J by 4 bases. CDR3 length: 14 amino acids. The CDR3 region is CASSQTSGYNEQFF. In DNA form, the CDR3 reads TGCGCCAGCAGCCAGACTAGCGGGTACAATGAGCAGTTCTTC.

The chain couples TRBV6-6 to TRBJ2-7; 8 positions match TRBD2. This CDR3 region has 15 residues. CDR1 and CDR2 from the germline V gene are MNHNY and SVGAGI (reference sequence). V shed 5 bases, J shed 2 bases, and the junction held 8 bases outside the gene matches. CDR3 nucleotide sequence: TGTGCCAGCAGTAACCGGGGGGGAGGGCCCTACGAGCAGTACTTC. Residues: CASSNRGGGPYEQYF.

The chain links TRBV19 to TRBJ1-5; no definite D call. CDR1 and CDR2 from the germline V gene are LNHDA and SQIVND (reference sequence). The CDR3 covers 16 residues. The V end was cut by 5 bases, the J end by 1 base, with 15 bases between. CDR3 DNA: TGTGCCAGTAGTCCAAGGACGGATTACAGCAATCAGCCCCAGCATTTT. Its protein product is CASSPRTDYSNQPQHF.

The chain employs TRBV7-2 and TRBJ1-2, with a possible D match to TRBD1 (6 bases). This CDR3 is built from 13 residues. The germline V gene encodes CDR1 SGHTA and CDR2 FQGNSA. V shed 5 bases and J shed 7 bases, with 14 bases lying between them. The CDR3 here is CASSLGGAFGYTF. DNA for the CDR3: TGTGCCAGCAGCCTTGGGGGGGCCTTTGGCTACACCTTC.

The J gene is TRBJ1-3, the V gene TRBV30; TRBD1 agrees at 8 bases. CDR3 length: 14 residues. Germline V gene sequence: CDR1 GTSNPN, CDR2 SVGIG (reference sequence). V shed 4 bases, J shed 1 base, and the junction held 3 bases outside the gene matches. This CDR3 reads CAWTGGASGNTIYF. The CDR3 nucleotides are TGTGCCTGGACAGGGGGCGCGTCTGGAAACACCATATATTTT.

The chain recombines TRBV5-6 with TRBJ2-7; 11 positions agree with TRBD2. The V gene's germline CDR1 is SGHDT and CDR2 YYEEEE. The V and J ends lost 5 bases and 3 bases, in that order; junction bases with no gene match: 4. This CDR3 comprises 14 residues. DNA for the CDR3: TGTGCCAGCAGGGAAGGGACTAGCGGCTACGAGCAGTACTTC. Translating gives CASREGTSGYEQYF.